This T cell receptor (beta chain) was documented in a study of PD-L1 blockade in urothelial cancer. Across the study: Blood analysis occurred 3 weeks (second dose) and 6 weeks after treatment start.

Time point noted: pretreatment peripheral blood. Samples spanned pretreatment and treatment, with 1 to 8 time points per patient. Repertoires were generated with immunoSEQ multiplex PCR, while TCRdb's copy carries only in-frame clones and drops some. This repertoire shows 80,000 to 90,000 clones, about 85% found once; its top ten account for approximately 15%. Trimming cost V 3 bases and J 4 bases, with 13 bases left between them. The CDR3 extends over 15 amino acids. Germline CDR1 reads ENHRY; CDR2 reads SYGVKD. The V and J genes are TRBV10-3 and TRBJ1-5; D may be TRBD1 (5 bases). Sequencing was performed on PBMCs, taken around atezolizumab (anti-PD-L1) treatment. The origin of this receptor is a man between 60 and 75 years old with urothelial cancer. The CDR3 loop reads CAISDSIGANQPQHF. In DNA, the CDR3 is TGTGCCATCAGTGACTCGATAGGGGCGAATCAGCCCCAGCATTTT.